This section outlines one TCR beta chain sequence together with its context. The entry originates in a study of blood T cell repertoires in COVID-19. Study-level background: Nucleic acid was either cDNA or gDNA, and it came from T cells, B-cell-depleted T cells, or PBMCs.

The germline CDR1 and CDR2 sequences are MNHEY and SMNVEV (reference sequence). Trimming took 5 bases from V and 3 from J, leaving 13 bases between them. The CDR3 length is 14 residues. Method: immunoSEQ multiplex PCR; TCRdb's copy keeps in-frame clones and lacks some. The data contain approximately 460,000 clones, roughly 87% of them singletons. The sequencing sample was made of peripheral blood. This clonotype originated in a man between 18 and 29 years old with COVID-19, enrolled during active disease. The genes are TRBV27 and TRBJ1-2, with D unresolved. The chain's CDR3 is CASSPDTNYYGYTF. CDR3 nucleotide sequence: TGTGCCAGCAGTCCAGATACAAATTACTATGGCTACACCTTC.